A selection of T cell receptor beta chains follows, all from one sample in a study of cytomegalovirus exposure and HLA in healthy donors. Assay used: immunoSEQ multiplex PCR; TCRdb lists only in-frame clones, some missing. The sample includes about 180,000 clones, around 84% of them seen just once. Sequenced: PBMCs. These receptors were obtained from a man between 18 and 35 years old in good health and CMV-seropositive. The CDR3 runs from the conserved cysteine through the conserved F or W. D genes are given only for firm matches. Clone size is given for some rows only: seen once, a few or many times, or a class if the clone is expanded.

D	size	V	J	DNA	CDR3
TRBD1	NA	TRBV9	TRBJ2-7	TGTGCCAGCGCGCCGGGACAGCGAAGCTCCTACGAGCAGTACTTC	CASAPGQRSSYEQYF
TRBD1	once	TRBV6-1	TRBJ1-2	TGTGCCAGCAGTGGCGGCAGGGGGCGCGTTCTTGAAGGCTACACCTTC	CASSGGRGRVLEGYTF
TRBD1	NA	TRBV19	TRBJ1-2	TGTGCCAGTAGTTCGACAGGGGACGCTAACTATGGCTACACCTTC	CASSSTGDANYGYTF
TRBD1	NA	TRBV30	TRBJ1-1	TGTGCCTGGAGTAGGGGGCAGGGAGTAGCCTCTGAAGCTTTCTTT	CAWSRGQGVASEAFF
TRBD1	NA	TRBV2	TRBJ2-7	TGTGCCAGCAGCCGGGACAGGGGAACTAGAGAGCAGTACTTC	CASSRDRGTREQYF
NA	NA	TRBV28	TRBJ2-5	TGTGCCAGCAGTTTTAGTTCCCGTTTGGAGACCCAGTACTTC	CASSFSSRLETQYF
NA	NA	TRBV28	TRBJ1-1	TGTGCCAGCAGTTTGGCAGGGTTTGAAGCTTTCTTT	CASSLAGFEAFF
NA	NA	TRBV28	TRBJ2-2	TGTGCCAGCAGTTTGTTGTGGGGGCCCTTGAACACCGGGGAGCTGTTTTTT	CASSLLWGPLNTGELFF
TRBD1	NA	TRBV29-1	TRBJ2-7	TGCAGCGTTGGGGGCCGGACAGGGAGCTCCTACGAGCAGTACTTC	CSVGGRTGSSYEQYF
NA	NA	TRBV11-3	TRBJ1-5	TGTGCCAGCAGCTTAGAAGGGAAGGAGGGACTCCTTAATCAGCCCCAGCATTTT	CASSLEGKEGLLNQPQHF
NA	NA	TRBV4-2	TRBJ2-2	TGTGCCAGCAGCTCGGCCGGGATGAACACCGGGGAGCTGTTTTTT	CASSSAGMNTGELFF
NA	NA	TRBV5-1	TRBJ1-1	TGCGCCAGTGGAGGGACGGCGAACACTGAAGCTTTCTTT	CASGGTANTEAFF
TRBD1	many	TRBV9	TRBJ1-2	TGTGCCAGCAGCGTGGGGACAGGGGTCTATGGCTACACCTTC	CASSVGTGVYGYTF
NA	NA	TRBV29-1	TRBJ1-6	TGCAGCGTTGGGGAGTTCAATTCACCCCTCCACTTT	CSVGEFNSPLHF
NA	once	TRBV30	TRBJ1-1	TGTGCCTGGAGTAAGGGGGGGGGCACTGAAGCTTTCTTT	CAWSKGGGTEAFF
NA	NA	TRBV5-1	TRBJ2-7	TGCGCCAGCAGCGAATCAGGGGACCTCCACAGTTCGTACTACGAGCAGTACTTC	CASSESGDLHSSYYEQYF
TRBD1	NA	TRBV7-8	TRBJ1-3	TGTGCCAGCAGCTTGACAGGGTACTCTGGAAACACCATATATTTT	CASSLTGYSGNTIYF
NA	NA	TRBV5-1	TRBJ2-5	TGCGCCAGCAGCTTGGCAGGGGAGCCGACACAAGAGACCCAGTACTTC	CASSLAGEPTQETQYF
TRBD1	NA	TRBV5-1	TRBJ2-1	TGCGCCAGCAGCTTGGCATGGGGACAGGGATCGAACAATGAGCAGTTCTTC	CASSLAWGQGSNNEQFF
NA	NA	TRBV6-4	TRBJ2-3	TGTGCCAGCAGTGGGCTTTGTAGCACAGATACGCAGTATTTT	CASSGLCSTDTQYF
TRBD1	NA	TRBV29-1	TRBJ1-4	TGCAGCGTCGAGCAGAACAGGGGAGGACTGTTTTTT	CSVEQNRGGLFF
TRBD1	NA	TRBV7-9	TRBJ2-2	TGTGCCAGCAGCTTAGTGGGACAGGGGACCGGGGAGCTGTTTTTT	CASSLVGQGTGELFF
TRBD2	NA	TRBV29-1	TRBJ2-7	TGCAGCGTTGAAGATACGACTAGCGGGAGTTCCTACGAGCAGTACTTC	CSVEDTTSGSSYEQYF
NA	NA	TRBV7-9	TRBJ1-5	TGTGCCGCAGAGACTTTTAGCAATCAGCCCCAGCATTTT	CAAETFSNQPQHF
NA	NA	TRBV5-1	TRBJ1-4	TGCGCCAGCAGGAGGCAGCCTGCAACTAATGAAAAACTGTTTTTT	CASRRQPATNEKLFF
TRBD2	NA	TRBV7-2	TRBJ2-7	TGTGCCAGCAGCTTGAGCGGGGGTTCCTACGAGCAGTACTTC	CASSLSGGSYEQYF
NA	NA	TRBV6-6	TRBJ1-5	TGTGCCAGCAGTTACGAACGGGTTTTCAATCAGCCCCAGCATTTT	CASSYERVFNQPQHF
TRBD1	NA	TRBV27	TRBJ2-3	TGTGCCAGCAGTTTTAAGGGGGCAGCGCAGTATTTT	CASSFKGAAQYF
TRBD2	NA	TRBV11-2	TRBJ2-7	TGTGCCAGCAGCAAACTAGCGGGAGGGATAGAGGAGCAGTACTTC	CASSKLAGGIEEQYF
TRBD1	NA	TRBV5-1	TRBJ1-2	TGCGCCAGCAGCCCTAACGCCGGGACAGGGGGAAGGAATGGCTACACCTTC	CASSPNAGTGGRNGYTF
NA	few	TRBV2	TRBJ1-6	TGTGCCAGCAGTGAAGCGGGGGGTAGCAGGAATTCACCCCTCCACTTT	CASSEAGGSRNSPLHF
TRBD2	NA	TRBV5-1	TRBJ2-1	TGCGCCAGCAGCTTGGTGGGACTAGACCCTGAGCAGTTCTTC	CASSLVGLDPEQFF
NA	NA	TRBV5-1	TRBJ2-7	TGCGCCAGCAGCGGGCCGGGACTCTACGAGCAGTACTTC	CASSGPGLYEQYF
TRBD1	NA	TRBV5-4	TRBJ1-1	TGTGCCAGCAGCATCCGGGACAGGGGGAACACTGAAGCTTTCTTT	CASSIRDRGNTEAFF
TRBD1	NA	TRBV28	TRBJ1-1	TGTGCCAGCAGTTGGCAGGGGGTAGCTGAAGCTTTCTTT	CASSWQGVAEAFF
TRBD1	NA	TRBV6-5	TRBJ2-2	TGTGCCAGCAGGGGGGACAGACAATTGACCGGGGAGCTGTTTTTT	CASRGDRQLTGELFF
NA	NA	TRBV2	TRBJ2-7	TGTGCCAGCAGTGAAGCGCGGGAACAGCCAACTTTTACCTACGAGCAGTACTTC	CASSEAREQPTFTYEQYF
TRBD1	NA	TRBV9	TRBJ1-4	TGTGCCAGCAGCGTACGACAGGGGGCTGATGAAAAACTGTTTTTT	CASSVRQGADEKLFF
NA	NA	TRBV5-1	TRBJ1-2	TGCGCCAGCAGCCGGGGGGAGGGTGATGGCTACACCTTC	CASSRGEGDGYTF
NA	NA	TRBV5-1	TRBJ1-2	TGCGCCAGCAGCTTGGAAAGCGTTAACTATGGCTACACCTTC	CASSLESVNYGYTF
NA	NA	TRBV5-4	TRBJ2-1	TGTGCCAGCAGCTTAGACAGGACCAATGAGCAGTTCTTC	CASSLDRTNEQFF
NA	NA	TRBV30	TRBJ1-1	TGTGCCTGGAGCCAGGGAGGGAGCGCTGAAGCTTTCTTT	CAWSQGGSAEAFF
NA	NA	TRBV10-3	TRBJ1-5	TGTGCCATCAAAGAGGGTTCCAATCAGCCCCAGCATTTT	CAIKEGSNQPQHF
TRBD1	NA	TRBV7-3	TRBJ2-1	TGTGCCAGCAGTCTGGGACAGGGGGTGGCTGAGCAGTTCTTC	CASSLGQGVAEQFF
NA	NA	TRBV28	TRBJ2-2	TGTGCCAGCAGTTTGGAGTTCGGCACCGGGGAGCTGTTTTTT	CASSLEFGTGELFF
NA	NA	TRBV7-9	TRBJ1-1	TGTGCCAGCAGCTTAGGGACAAACACTGAAGCTTTCTTT	CASSLGTNTEAFF
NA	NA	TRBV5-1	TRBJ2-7	TGCGCCAGCAGCCCAACAGGGACGTACGAGCAGTACTTC	CASSPTGTYEQYF
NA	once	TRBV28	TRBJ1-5	TGTGCCAGCAGTTTATGGCAGGGGCAAGGCAATCAGCCCCAGCATTTT	CASSLWQGQGNQPQHF
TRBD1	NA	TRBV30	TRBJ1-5	TGTGCCTGGAGTGCCGGGACAGGGCCGTATAGCAATCAGCCCCAGCATTTT	CAWSAGTGPYSNQPQHF
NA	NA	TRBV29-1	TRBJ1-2	TGCAGCGTTGAGGGCGAACTCTATGGCTACACCTTC	CSVEGELYGYTF
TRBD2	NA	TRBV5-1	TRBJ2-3	TGCGCCAGCCGCTGGACTAGCGGGGGCACAGATACGCAGTATTTT	CASRWTSGGTDTQYF
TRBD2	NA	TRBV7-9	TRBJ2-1	TGTGCCAGCAGCCGACTAGCGGGCTCCTACAATGAGCAGTTCTTC	CASSRLAGSYNEQFF
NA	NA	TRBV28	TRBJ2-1	TGTGCCACCCTAGGGGCCAATGAGCAGTTCTTC	CATLGANEQFF